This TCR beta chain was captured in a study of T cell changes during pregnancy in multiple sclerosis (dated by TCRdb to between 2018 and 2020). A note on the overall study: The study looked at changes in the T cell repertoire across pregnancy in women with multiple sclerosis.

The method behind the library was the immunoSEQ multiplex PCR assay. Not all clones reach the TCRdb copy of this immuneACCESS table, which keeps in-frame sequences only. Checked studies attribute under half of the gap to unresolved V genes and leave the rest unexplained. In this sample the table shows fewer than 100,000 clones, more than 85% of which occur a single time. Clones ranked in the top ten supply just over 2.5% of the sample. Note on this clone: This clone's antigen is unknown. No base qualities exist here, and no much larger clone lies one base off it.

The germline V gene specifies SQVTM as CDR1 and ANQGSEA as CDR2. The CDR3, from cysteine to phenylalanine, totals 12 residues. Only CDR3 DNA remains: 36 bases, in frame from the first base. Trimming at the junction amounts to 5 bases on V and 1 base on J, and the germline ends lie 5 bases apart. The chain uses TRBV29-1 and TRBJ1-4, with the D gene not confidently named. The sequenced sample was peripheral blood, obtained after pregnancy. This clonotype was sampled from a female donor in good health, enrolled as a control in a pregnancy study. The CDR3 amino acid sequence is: CSVRGTNEKLFF. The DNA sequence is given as TGCAGCGTTAGAGGAACTAATGAAAAACTGTTTTTT.